Below are 30 T cell receptor beta chains sequenced from a single sample in a study of blood T cell repertoires in COVID-19. Sequencing was performed with immunoSEQ multiplex PCR; in TCRdb, only in-frame clones are kept and a portion is missing. The profile shows about 160,000 clones, about 83% of them singletons. Material: peripheral blood. The receptor source for this set is a woman of 80 years or more with acute or convalescent COVID-19.

The CDR3 nucleotides read TGTGCCAGCAGCTTTCTTTACGAGCAGTACTTC. Translation: CASSFLYEQYF. This chain joins TRBV7-2 and TRBJ2-7; D is unresolved. Trimming took 3 bases from V and 4 from J, leaving 4 bases between them. From germline, CDR1 is SGHTA and CDR2 FQGNSA. The CDR3 has 11 amino acids.

The chain uses TRBV6-5 and TRBJ2-7, with 10 bases matching TRBD1. The V and J ends lost 6 bases and 6 bases, in that order; junction bases with no gene match: 8. The CDR3 length is 14 residues. The germline V gene encodes CDR1 MNHEY and CDR2 SVGAGI. The CDR3: CASSFGTGASEQYF. CDR3 nucleotide sequence: TGTGCCAGCAGCTTCGGGACAGGGGCCTCCGAGCAGTACTTC.

This chain connects TRBV25-1 to TRBJ1-4; unclear D gene. V was trimmed by 3 bases and J by 5 bases, leaving 13 bases between them. Germline V CDR1 and CDR2: MGHDK, SYGVNS. The CDR3 runs to 15 residues. The CDR3 coding sequence is TGTGCCAGCAGTGACCCCCGACTGCCAAATGAAAAACTGTTTTTT. Translating gives CASSDPRLPNEKLFF.

This rearrangement joins TRBV28 to TRBJ2-5, with unresolved D. The CDR3 has 15 amino acids. CDR1 and CDR2 (germline): MDHEN, SYDVKM. Trimming removed 5 bases at V and 2 bases at J, with 15 bases between. This CDR3 reads CASSPPGPPQETQYF. The CDR3, as DNA: TGTGCCAGCAGTCCTCCCGGTCCGCCTCAAGAGACCCAGTACTTC.

The gene calls are TRBV4-2 and TRBJ2-1; the D gene is possibly TRBD1 (5 bases). Germline lookup yields CDR1 LGHNA and CDR2 YNFKEQ. The germline V and J ends were trimmed by 0 bases and 9 bases, with 12 bases remaining between them. This CDR3 spans 14 amino acids. CDR3 loop: CASSQDVWGREQFF. The CDR3 DNA is TGTGCCAGCAGCCAAGATGTCTGGGGCCGTGAGCAGTTCTTC.

The chain joins TRBV4-2 to TRBJ2-4; possibly TRBD2 for D (8 bases). V lost 0 bases and J lost 0, with 15 bases in between. This CDR3 contains 18 residues. The germline V gene encodes CDR1 LGHNA and CDR2 YNFKEQ. This CDR3 reads CASSQDAGGQLAKNIQYF. The CDR3 DNA follows: TGTGCCAGCAGCCAAGATGCGGGGGGACAGCTAGCCAAAAACATTCAGTACTTC.

The chain links TRBV6-1 to TRBJ2-3; possible D gene TRBD2, 6 bases. The CDR3 is 14 amino acids. The V end lost 0 bases, the J end lost 5 bases, and 9 bases lay between the germline ends. Per the germline V gene, CDR1 is MNHNS and CDR2 is SASEGT. DNA of the CDR3: TGTGCCAGCAGTGAAGCAGACGGGGGAGATACGCAGTATTTT. Translating gives CASSEADGGDTQYF.

This chain links TRBV5-1 with TRBJ2-1, with D perhaps TRBD1 (5 bases). V was cut by 4 bases and J by 10 bases, with 18 bases left in between. From germline, CDR1 is SGHRS and CDR2 YFSETQ. CDR3 length: 14 amino acids. The CDR3, as DNA: TGCGCCAGCAGCCCGCCGGCTGGGGCCGGGGAGCAGTTCTTC. Encoded protein: CASSPPAGAGEQFF.

The chain employs TRBV2 and TRBJ1-5; possibly TRBD1 for D (6 bases). The CDR3 is 14 residues long. V was cut by 4 bases and J by 9 bases, with 16 bases left in between. Germline V lookup: CDR1 SNHLY, CDR2 FYNNEI. The CDR3 region is CASSGGPTQTPQHF. The CDR3 nucleotides read TGTGCCAGCAGTGGGGGGCCTACCCAAACGCCCCAGCATTTT.

J is TRBJ2-5 and V is TRBV5-1; 10 bases are shared with TRBD2. Germline assignment: CDR1 SGHRS and CDR2 YFSETQ. The junction had 8 bases not matched to a gene; V was cut back by 4 bases and J by 5 bases. CDR3 length: 15 residues. DNA for the CDR3: TGCGCCAGCAGCACCGGACTAGCGGCCCACGAGACCCAGTACTTC. As protein: CASSTGLAAHETQYF.

The rearrangement uses TRBV21-1 and TRBJ1-1. TRBV21-1 is termed a pseudogene. The CDR3 has 15 amino acids. The CDR3: CASSKVGPEGTEAFF. CDR3 nucleotides: TGTGCCAGCAGCAAAGTAGGGCCGGAGGGGACTGAAGCTTTCTTT.

For this clone: This CDR3 is also generated by other DNA sequences in the sample. The V call is TRBV6-5, the J call TRBJ1-6; possibly TRBD1 for D (6 bases). Germline V lookup: CDR1 MNHEY, CDR2 SVGAGI. The CDR3 sequence is 14 residues long. Between the trimmed V and J ends, which lost 0 bases and 9 bases, there was a span of 9 bases. CDR3: CASSYSGGGSPLHF. The CDR3 bases are TGTGCCAGCAGTTACTCAGGGGGGGGTTCACCCCTCCACTTT.

The chain links TRBV28 to TRBJ2-2; a weak D match, TRBD2 (5 bases). Per the germline V gene, CDR1 is MDHEN and CDR2 is SYDVKM. The CDR3 runs 15 residues. Trimming cost V 4 bases and J 1 base, with 10 bases left between them. The CDR3 loop is CASSWRVLNTGELFF. DNA for the CDR3: TGTGCCAGCAGTTGGCGGGTCCTGAACACCGGGGAGCTGTTTTTT.

The chain has TRBV5-5 and TRBJ1-1; 9 bases are a match to TRBD1. With V trimmed by 4 bases and J by 4 bases, 8 bases remained unmatched. The CDR3 length is 15 residues. Germline CDR1 SGHKS, CDR2 YYEKEE (reference sequence). CDR3 nucleotide sequence: TGTGCCAGCAGCGCTTCCGGGACAGGGCTCACTGAAGCTTTCTTT. It specifies CASSASGTGLTEAFF.

This chain uses TRBV29-1 with TRBJ1-5; D is ambiguous. This CDR3 has 14 residues. V was trimmed by 5 bases and J by 2 bases, leaving 13 bases between them. From germline, CDR1 is SQVTM and CDR2 ANQGSEA. The CDR3 DNA follows: TGCAGCGTTCAAACCACCAGTGGCAATCAGCCCCAGCATTTT. Protein product: CSVQTTSGNQPQHF.

J is TRBJ2-7 and V is TRBV4-2; a weak D match, TRBD2 (5 bases). The V gene lost 0 bases and the J gene lost 3 bases, with 12 bases spanning the gap. The germline CDR1 and CDR2 sequences are LGHNA and YNFKEQ. The CDR3 length is 15 residues. CDR3 sequence reads: CASSQDKRALYEQYF. CDR3 nucleotide sequence: TGTGCCAGCAGCCAAGATAAGAGGGCCCTCTACGAGCAGTACTTC.

This rearrangement joins TRBV12-3 or TRBV12-4 to TRBJ2-1; possible D gene TRBD2, 5 bases. With 1 base removed from V and 11 bases from J, the gap between germline ends came to 9 bases. This CDR3 is 12 amino acids long. The CDR3 DNA follows: TGTGCCAGCAGTTTAGGGGAGACCCAGCAGTTCTTC. Its protein is CASSLGETQQFF.

The gene calls are TRBV19 and TRBJ2-7, with 16 bases that match TRBD2. The CDR3 is 19 residues long. V was clipped by 7 bases and J by 7 bases; unmatched bases: 19. Germline V gene sequence: CDR1 LNHDA, CDR2 SQIVND (reference sequence). CDR3 coding DNA: TGTGCCAGTATTCCGGGACTAGCGGGAGGGCCACCGACTTCACGGGAGCAGTACTTC. As protein: CASIPGLAGGPPTSREQYF.

This clone was detected a few times. V is TRBV6-5 and J is TRBJ2-3; no definite D call. Trimming shortened V by 0 bases and J by 3 bases, and 7 bases separated the two germline ends. Germline CDR1 is MNHEY and CDR2 is SVGAGI. This CDR3 comprises 14 residues. The chain's CDR3 is CASSYSYRTDTQYF. The CDR3 coding sequence is TGTGCCAGCAGTTACTCGTACAGAACAGATACGCAGTATTTT.

J is TRBJ1-1 and V is TRBV20-1, with D tentatively TRBD1 (6 bases). Per germline, CDR1 DFQATT and CDR2 SNEGSKA (reference sequence). The ends were cut back, 6 bases at V and 10 bases at J, with 15 bases in the middle. The CDR3 is 11 amino acids. CDR3 residues: CSAEQPRGAFF. In nucleotides, the CDR3 is TGCAGTGCCGAACAGCCCAGGGGAGCTTTCTTT.

The CDR3 DNA sequence: TGCGCCAGCAGTGAGTCGAGGACAGGGAATTCACCCCTCCACTTT. It translates to CASSESRTGNSPLHF. J is TRBJ1-6 and V is TRBV10-1, with TRBD1 identical over 8 bases. The length of the CDR3 is 15 residues. V shed 0 bases and J 7 bases; nucleotides not matched to a gene: 2. Germline V gene data show CDR1 as WNHNN and CDR2 as SYGVQD (reference sequence).

This chain links TRBV10-3 with TRBJ2-1, with D hard to call. The CDR3 has 15 amino acids. Germline V lookup: CDR1 ENHRY, CDR2 SYGVKD. V gave up 3 bases and J gave up 0 bases, with 9 bases separating them. The CDR3 nucleotides are TGTGCCATCAGTGACCTAGTCTACTCCTACAATGAGCAGTTCTTC. It specifies CAISDLVYSYNEQFF.

The chain has TRBV18 and TRBJ1-2, with 10 bases lining up with TRBD1. The CDR3 is made up of 13 amino acids. Germline lookup yields CDR1 KGHSH and CDR2 LQKENI. V was clipped by 6 bases and J by 7 bases; unmatched bases: 5. CDR3 sequence: CASSGQGSSGYTF. The CDR3 DNA reads as TGTGCCAGCTCGGGACAGGGGTCAAGTGGCTACACCTTC.

This clone appeared a few times. The rearrangement uses TRBV30 and TRBJ2-7, with 10 bases fitting TRBD1. CDR1 GTSNPN and CDR2 SVGIG come from the germline V gene (reference sequence). This CDR3 is built from 15 residues. Trimming at V came to 2 bases and at J to 6 bases, leaving 10 bases not matched to a gene. Here the CDR3 reads CAWSHLGQGVGEQYF. In DNA, the CDR3 is TGTGCCTGGAGTCATCTTGGACAGGGGGTTGGCGAGCAGTACTTC.

V usage is TRBV7-6 and J usage is TRBJ1-3, with 8 positions matching TRBD1. V dropped 5 bases and J dropped 7; count of bases not matched to a gene: 22. From germline, CDR1 is SGHVS and CDR2 FNYEAQ. CDR3 length: 19 amino acids. CDR3 sequence reads: CASSPLPGDRGPLENTIYF. The CDR3 nucleotides are TGTGCCAGCAGCCCATTGCCCGGAGACAGGGGCCCTCTGGAGAACACCATATATTTT.

The gene calls are TRBV6-6 and TRBJ2-1; D remains ambiguous. The CDR3 has 14 residues. Trimming took off 2 bases at V and 8 bases at J, with 13 bases between the two ends. Germline assignment: CDR1 MNHNY and CDR2 SVGAGI (reference sequence). The CDR3 reads CASSYRPLGDEQFF. CDR3 sequence (DNA): TGTGCCAGCAGTTACAGGCCCCTGGGCGATGAGCAGTTCTTC.

This chain uses TRBV27 with TRBJ2-5, with TRBD2 identical over 8 bases. Germline V gene sequence: CDR1 MNHEY, CDR2 SMNVEV (reference sequence). V shed 3 bases, J shed 7 bases, and the junction held 7 bases outside the gene matches. The CDR3 length is 14 residues. The DNA for the CDR3 is TGTGCCAGCAGTTTCCTAGCGGGCCGGGGGACCCAGTACTTC. Translation gives CASSFLAGRGTQYF.

The chain carries TRBV7-6 and TRBJ2-5, with 11 bases fitting TRBD2. From germline, CDR1 is SGHVS and CDR2 FNYEAQ. J lost 7 bases, V lost 1 base, and 8 bases had no gene match. This CDR3 spans 16 amino acids. The CDR3 sequence is CASSLETSGDSRTQYF. In nucleotides, the CDR3 is TGTGCCAGCAGCTTAGAGACTAGCGGGGATTCTAGGACCCAGTACTTC.

The V gene is TRBV19, the J gene TRBJ2-4; the match to TRBD1 covers 8 bases. In germline, CDR1 is LNHDA, CDR2 SQIVND (reference sequence). This CDR3 has 14 residues. The J segment lost 5 bases and the V segment lost 4 bases, leaving 4 bases of the junction unmatched. The CDR3 spells CASSKDRAENIQYF. CDR3 DNA: TGTGCCAGTAGTAAGGACAGGGCAGAAAACATTCAGTACTTC.

CDR3 nucleotide sequence: TGTGCCAGTAGTCCCACAGGGGGCGGTGGAAACACCATATATTTT. This sequence encodes CASSPTGGGGNTIYF. This chain joins TRBV19 and TRBJ1-3; 9 nucleotides match TRBD1. CDR1 LNHDA and CDR2 SQIVND come from the germline V gene (reference sequence). This CDR3 is 15 amino acids long. V was clipped by 5 bases and J by 3 bases; unmatched bases: 5.